A single sample gave rise to the 21 T cell receptor beta chains below, sequenced in a study of T cell clones after liver transplantation. Generated by immunoSEQ multiplex PCR, the TCRdb table keeps only in-frame clones and is missing some. The table includes more than 95,000 clones, roughly 80% detected once. This material consisted of CD4+ T cells from blood, taken before liver transplant. The source of these receptors is a human donor who received a liver transplant.

The chain combines TRBV19 with TRBJ2-3; the D gene is possibly TRBD2 (6 bases). The germline V gene has CDR1 LNHDA and CDR2 SQIVND (reference sequence). V was trimmed by 5 bases and J by 6 bases, leaving 15 bases between them. This CDR3 is built from 14 residues. DNA of the CDR3: TGTGCCAGTAGTGCGCGGAGGGTGCCCGATACGCAGTATTTT. Amino acids: CASSARRVPDTQYF.

In DNA form, the CDR3 reads TGTGCCAGCAGCGTACTAGCGACGGCTACGCAGTATTTT. Translating gives CASSVLATATQYF. J is TRBJ2-3 and V is TRBV9, with a tentative D call TRBD2 (6 bases). The V gene lost 1 base and the J gene lost 8 bases, with 11 bases spanning the gap. This CDR3 has 13 amino acids. Germline V gene lookup returns CDR1 SGDLS and CDR2 YYNGEE.

The gene calls are TRBV19 and TRBJ1-5; 10 nucleotides match TRBD1. Germline values: CDR1 LNHDA, CDR2 SQIVND (reference sequence). CDR3 length equals 15 residues. The ends lost 6 bases at V and 2 bases at J; junction bases unmatched: 4. The CDR3 loop is CASSRDRGGNQPQHF. CDR3 DNA: TGTGCCAGTAGCCGGGACAGGGGTGGCAATCAGCCCCAGCATTTT.

The gene calls are TRBV9 and TRBJ2-1; D unresolved. Trimming cost V 2 bases and J 5 bases, with 8 bases left between them. This CDR3 has 13 amino acids. Per germline, CDR1 SGDLS and CDR2 YYNGEE. For the CDR3, the DNA is TGTGCCAGCAGCGTCATCGACGACAATGAGCAGTTCTTC. Its protein is CASSVIDDNEQFF.

CDR3 sequence reads: CASSQPGQLSGNTIYF. CDR3 nucleotide sequence: TGTGCCAGCAGCCAACCGGGACAGCTCTCTGGAAACACCATATATTTT. J is TRBJ1-3 and V is TRBV5-6; 7 bases are a match to TRBD1. Germline CDR1 SGHDT, CDR2 YYEEEE. The J segment lost 0 bases and the V segment lost 4 bases, leaving 7 bases of the junction unmatched. This CDR3 contains 16 residues.

This clone was seen once. The chain links TRBV25-1 to TRBJ2-2, with 11 bases identical to TRBD2. Per the germline V gene, CDR1 is MGHDK and CDR2 is SYGVNS. V lost 8 bases to trimming and J lost 5 bases; unmatched junction nucleotides: 4. The CDR3 covers 14 residues. The CDR3 loop is CASGGLAATGELFF. CDR3 DNA: TGTGCCAGCGGGGGACTAGCGGCTACCGGGGAGCTGTTTTTT.

The chain combines TRBV29-1 with TRBJ2-2, with D unclear. Looked up from germline, CDR1 is SQVTM and CDR2 is ANQGSEA. This CDR3 contains 12 residues. Trimming removed 5 bases from V and 7 bases from J, with 11 bases in between. The CDR3 here is CSVSHPRGELFF. In nucleotides, the CDR3 is TGCAGCGTTTCCCACCCCCGCGGGGAGCTGTTTTTT.

The V call is TRBV19, the J call TRBJ1-1; 9 nucleotides agree with TRBD1. Looked up from germline, CDR1 is LNHDA and CDR2 is SQIVND (reference sequence). This CDR3 spans 15 amino acids. The junction had 8 bases not matched to a gene; V was cut back by 5 bases and J by 4 bases. CDR3: CASSSKTTGGTEAFF. The DNA of the CDR3 is TGTGCCAGTAGTTCTAAGACGACAGGGGGCACTGAAGCTTTCTTT.

The chain joins TRBV27 to TRBJ1-5; 8 nucleotides agree with TRBD1. After removal of 7 bases from V and 5 bases from J, the junction contained 10 bases not matched to a gene. The germline gives CDR1 MNHEY, CDR2 SMNVEV (reference sequence). The CDR3 contains 15 residues. CDR3 amino acids: CASIHRTGIDQPQHF. CDR3 DNA: TGTGCCAGCATCCACCGGACAGGGATCGATCAGCCCCAGCATTTT.

The chain combines TRBV18 with TRBJ1-4, with D unresolved. V lost 5 bases to trimming and J lost 4 bases, with 14 bases between them. Looked up from germline, CDR1 is KGHSH and CDR2 is LQKENI. The CDR3 runs 15 residues. CDR3 sequence (DNA): TGTGCCAGCTCAGACACGAGGCGGATTAATGAAAAACTGTTTTTT. Amino acids: CASSDTRRINEKLFF.

The count of this clone is one. Other DNA sequences in the sample encode the same CDR3. This rearrangement joins TRBV5-1 to TRBJ2-3; no clear D gene. Germline values: CDR1 SGHRS, CDR2 YFSETQ. The CDR3 runs to 11 residues. Trimming took 2 bases from V and 5 from J, leaving 3 bases between them. CDR3 residues: CASSLEDTQYF. In DNA, the CDR3 is TGCGCCAGCAGCTTAGAAGATACGCAGTATTTT.

The V and J genes are TRBV18 and TRBJ2-1; 11 nucleotides line up with TRBD2. The CDR3 consists of 18 residues. Germline assignment: CDR1 KGHSH and CDR2 LQKENI. V lost 4 bases, J lost 2 bases, and 10 bases stayed unmatched. The CDR3 bases are TGTGCCAGCTCACAACATACACTAGCGGGAGCCCCCTACAATGAGCAGTTCTTC. It yields the protein CASSQHTLAGAPYNEQFF.

This rearrangement joins TRBV7-9 to TRBJ2-3, with 11 bases matching TRBD2. Germline values: CDR1 SEHNR, CDR2 FQNEAQ (reference sequence). CDR3 size: 16 residues. V was clipped by 5 bases and J by 4 bases; unmatched bases: 8. The CDR3, as DNA: TGTGCCAGCAGCCAAAGGACTAGCGGGCCGGCAGATACGCAGTATTTT. Translating gives CASSQRTSGPADTQYF.

This clone came up a few times. The rearrangement joins TRBV5-4 to TRBJ2-1, with D perhaps being TRBD1 or TRBD2 (5 bases each). The CDR3 extends over 16 amino acids. CDR1 SGHNT and CDR2 YYREEE come from the germline V gene (reference sequence). Between the trimmed V and J ends, which lost 0 bases and 5 bases, there was a span of 15 bases. CDR3 DNA sequence: TGTGCCAGCAGCTTGGGATGGGGGACGGCCCACAATGAGCAGTTCTTC. Its translation: CASSLGWGTAHNEQFF.

The chain links TRBV14 to TRBJ1-2; TRBD1 matches 9 bases. Germline V CDR1 and CDR2: SGHDN, FVKESK. V lost 6 bases, J lost 7 bases, and 9 bases stayed unmatched. The CDR3 runs 14 residues. In DNA, the CDR3 is TGTGCCAGCAGACGGACAGGGGAATATGTTGGCTACACCTTC. This sequence encodes CASRRTGEYVGYTF.

V and J are TRBV19 and TRBJ2-5; tentative D call: TRBD1 (6 bases). V lost 1 base, J lost 9 bases, and 15 bases lay in between. The germline V gene has CDR1 LNHDA and CDR2 SQIVND (reference sequence). This CDR3 region has 14 residues. This CDR3 is CASSIGDIRRPQYF. As DNA, the CDR3 is TGTGCCAGTAGTATAGGGGACATTCGGAGGCCCCAGTACTTC.

This clone was seen a single time. The J gene is TRBJ2-7, the V gene TRBV5-1; tentatively, D is TRBD1 (5 bases). The germline CDR1 and CDR2 sequences are SGHRS and YFSETQ. Between the trimmed V and J ends, which lost 0 bases and 2 bases, there was a span of 12 bases. CDR3 length: 15 amino acids. The CDR3 loop is CASSLVAQGAYEQYF. As DNA, the CDR3 is TGCGCCAGCAGCTTGGTCGCCCAGGGCGCCTACGAGCAGTACTTC. Full variable domain (remainder filled in from reference TRBV5-1 and TRBJ2-7): KAGVTQTPRYLIKTRGQQVTLSCSPISGHRSVSWYQQTPGQGLQFLFEYFSETQRNKGNFPGRFSGRQFSNSRSEMNVSTLELGDSALYLCASSLVAQGAYEQYFGPGTRLTVT.

Written as DNA, the CDR3 is TGTGCCAGCAGCTTGACAGTCTACGAGCAGTACTTC. Amino acid sequence: CASSLTVYEQYF. The chain uses TRBV7-2 and TRBJ2-7, with D perhaps TRBD1 (5 bases). V was shortened by 3 bases and J by 3 bases, with 6 bases between the two germline ends. This CDR3 comprises 12 residues. The germline V gene has CDR1 SGHTA and CDR2 FQGNSA. Combining the CDR3 with reference TRBV7-2 and TRBJ2-7 gives the whole variable domain GAGVSQSPSNKVTEKGKDVELRCDPISGHTALYWYRQSLGQGLEFLIYFQGNSAPDKSGLPSDRFSAERTGGSVSTLTIQRTQQEDSAVYLCASSLTVYEQYFGPGTRLTVT.

This sequence joins TRBV7-8 and TRBJ1-3; D is unresolved. Germline CDR1 is SGHVS and CDR2 is FQNEAQ. This CDR3 spans 14 amino acids. Between the trimmed V and J ends, which lost 1 base and 4 bases, there was a span of 8 bases. The CDR3 region is CASSLDPRGNTIYF. The CDR3 DNA reads TGTGCCAGCAGCTTAGACCCGAGAGGAAACACCATATATTTT.

The J gene is TRBJ2-1, the V gene TRBV7-2, with D tentatively TRBD1 (5 bases). The CDR3 loop spans 13 amino acids. V lost 2 bases and J 9 bases, leaving 11 bases between the germline ends. Germline V lookup: CDR1 SGHTA, CDR2 FQGNSA. The CDR3 DNA reads as TGTGCCAGCAGCTTAACAGGAACTCCTGAGCAGTTCTTC. Its protein is CASSLTGTPEQFF.

This chain links TRBV7-9 with TRBJ2-1; 7 bases agree with TRBD2. CDR3 length equals 13 residues. V lost 8 bases, J lost 7 bases, and 8 bases stayed unmatched. CDR1 is SEHNR, CDR2 FQNEAQ, per germline (reference sequence). CDR3 nucleotide sequence: TGTGCCAGCCGTGGTAGCGGGTGGAATGAGCAGTTCTTC. The encoded protein is CASRGSGWNEQFF.